A single sample is the source of the 3 T cell receptor beta chains below, sequenced in a study of blood T cell repertoires in COVID-19. Some clones are missing from TCRdb's copy, which holds only in-frame ones; the method was immunoSEQ multiplex PCR. The repertoire includes 200,000 to 250,000 clones, around 86% of them detected once, and under 9% sits in the top ten. The sample comprised peripheral blood. Receptors originate from a woman in her sixties or seventies with active or convalescent COVID-19.

J is TRBJ1-1 and V is TRBV7-2, with TRBD1 identical over 8 bases. V was pared by 4 bases and J by 4 bases, with 8 bases of the junction left unmatched. This CDR3 region has 15 residues. Germline V CDR1 and CDR2: SGHTA, FQGNSA. The DNA of the CDR3 is TGTGCCAGCAGCTGGACAGGGTTTTCCGCCACTGAAGCTTTCTTT. The encoded protein is CASSWTGFSATEAFF.

The chain couples TRBV27 to TRBJ1-6; 10 bases are a match to TRBD1. This CDR3 comprises 14 residues. Looked up from germline, CDR1 is MNHEY and CDR2 is SMNVEV (reference sequence). J gave up 10 bases and V 2 bases, and 2 bases lay outside the gene matches. The CDR3 coding sequence is TGTGCCAGCAGTTTAGGGACAGGGGTATCACCCCTCCACTTT. Translated, it gives CASSLGTGVSPLHF.

The chain combines TRBV18 with TRBJ2-3; TRBD1 matches 11 bases. The V gene end was trimmed by 2 bases and the J gene end by 4 bases; junction bases not matched to a gene: 5. Germline lookup yields CDR1 KGHSH and CDR2 LQKENI. CDR3 length equals 16 residues. CDR3 residues: CASSPRTGGWSDTQYF. CDR3 in DNA: TGTGCCAGCTCACCAAGGACAGGGGGCTGGTCAGATACGCAGTATTTT.